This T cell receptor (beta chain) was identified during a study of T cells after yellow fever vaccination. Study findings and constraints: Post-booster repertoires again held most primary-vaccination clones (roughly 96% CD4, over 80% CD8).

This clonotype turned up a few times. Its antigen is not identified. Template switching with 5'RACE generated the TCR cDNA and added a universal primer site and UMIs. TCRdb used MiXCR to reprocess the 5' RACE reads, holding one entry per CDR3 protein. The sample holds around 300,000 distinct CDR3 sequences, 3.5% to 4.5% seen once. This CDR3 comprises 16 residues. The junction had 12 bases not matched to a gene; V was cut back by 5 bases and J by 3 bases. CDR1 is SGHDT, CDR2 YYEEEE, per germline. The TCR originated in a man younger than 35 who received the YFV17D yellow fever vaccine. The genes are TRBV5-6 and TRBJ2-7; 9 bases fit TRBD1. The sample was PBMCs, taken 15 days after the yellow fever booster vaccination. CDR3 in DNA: TGTGCCAGCAGGCGAACCGGGACAGGGAAGGGCTACGAGCAGTACTTC. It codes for CASRRTGTGKGYEQYF.